Described below is a single T cell receptor beta chain sequence and its context. Its antigen is undetermined. TCRdb keeps only in-frame clones here, not all; method: immunoSEQ multiplex PCR. The data contain 25,000 to 30,000 clones, 86% of them singletons. This sample was included in a study of PD-1 blockade in classical Hodgkin lymphoma. Findings and limits, study-wide: Excluded were patients who started nivolumab under 1 year after ASCT, a group that had lower diversity. Significantly greater TCR diversity emerged by C4D1 in CD4+ cells but not CD8+ cells.

The V segment lost 4 bases and the J segment 0 bases; nucleotides outside the gene matches: 4. The germline V gene has CDR1 SGHDN and CDR2 FVKESK. The CDR3 extends over 15 amino acids. Regarding time point: cycle 4 day 1 (C4D1), after 5 to 7 weeks of nivolumab. Every single patient, without exception, relapsed after autologous stem cell transplantation, and brentuximab vedotin exposure varied. Magnetic negative selection served to purify CD4+ T cells out of PBMCs that had been thawed. This sequence was found in a human donor with classical Hodgkin lymphoma. This sequence joins TRBV14 and TRBJ1-2; 8 positions match TRBD1. The material sequenced was CD4+ T cells from blood, taken before the fourth cycle of nivolumab. CDR3 in DNA: TGTGCCAGCAGCCCCAAGACAGGGGCTAACTATGGCTACACCTTC. Protein product: CASSPKTGANYGYTF.